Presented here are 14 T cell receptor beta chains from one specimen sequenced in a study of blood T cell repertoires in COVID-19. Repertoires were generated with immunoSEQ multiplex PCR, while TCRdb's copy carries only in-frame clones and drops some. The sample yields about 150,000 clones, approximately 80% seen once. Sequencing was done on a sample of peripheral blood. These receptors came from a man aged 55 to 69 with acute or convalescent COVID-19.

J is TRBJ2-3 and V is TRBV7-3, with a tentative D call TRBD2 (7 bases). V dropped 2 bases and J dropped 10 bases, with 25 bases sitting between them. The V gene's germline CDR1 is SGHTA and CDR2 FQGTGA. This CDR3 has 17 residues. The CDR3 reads CASSLGPAGGPEGAQYF. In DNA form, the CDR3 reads TGTGCCAGCAGCTTAGGGCCTGCCGGGGGGCCGGAAGGGGCGCAGTATTTT. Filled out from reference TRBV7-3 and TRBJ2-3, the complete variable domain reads GAGVSQTPSNKVTEKGKYVELRCDPISGHTALYWYRQSLGQGPEFLIYFQGTGAADDSGLPNDRFFAVRPEGSVSTLKIQRTERGDSAVYLCASSLGPAGGPEGAQYFGPGTRLTVL.

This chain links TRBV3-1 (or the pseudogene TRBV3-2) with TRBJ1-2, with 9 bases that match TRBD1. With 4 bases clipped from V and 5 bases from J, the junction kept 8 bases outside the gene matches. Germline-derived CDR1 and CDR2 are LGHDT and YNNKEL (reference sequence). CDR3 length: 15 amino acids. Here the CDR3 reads CASSPTGGAGYGYTF. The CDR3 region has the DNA TGTGCCAGCAGCCCTACAGGGGGCGCTGGATATGGCTACACCTTC.

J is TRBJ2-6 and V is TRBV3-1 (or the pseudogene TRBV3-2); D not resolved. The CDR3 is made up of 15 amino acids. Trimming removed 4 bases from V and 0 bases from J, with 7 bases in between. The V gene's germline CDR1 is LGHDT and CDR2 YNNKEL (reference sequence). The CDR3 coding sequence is TGTGCCAGCAGCCTCGGAGCCTCTGGGGCCAACGTCCTGACTTTC. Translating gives CASSLGASGANVLTF.

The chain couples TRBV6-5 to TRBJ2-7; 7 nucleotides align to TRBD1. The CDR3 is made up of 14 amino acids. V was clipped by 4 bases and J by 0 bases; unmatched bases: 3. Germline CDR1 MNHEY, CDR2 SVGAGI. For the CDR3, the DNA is TGTGCCAGCAGTTCTAACAGGGGCTCCTACGAGCAGTACTTC. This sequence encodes CASSSNRGSYEQYF.

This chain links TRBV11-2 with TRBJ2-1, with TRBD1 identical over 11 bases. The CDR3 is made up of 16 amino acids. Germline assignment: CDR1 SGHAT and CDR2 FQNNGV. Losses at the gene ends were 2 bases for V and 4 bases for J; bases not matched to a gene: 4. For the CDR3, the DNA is TGTGCCAGCAGCTTATGGGGACAGGGGGGGTACAATGAGCAGTTCTTC. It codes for CASSLWGQGGYNEQFF.

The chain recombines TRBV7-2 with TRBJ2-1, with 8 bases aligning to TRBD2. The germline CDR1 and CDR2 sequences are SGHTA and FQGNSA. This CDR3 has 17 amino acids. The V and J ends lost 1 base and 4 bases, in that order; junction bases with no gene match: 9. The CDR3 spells CASSLEAGALRYNEQFF. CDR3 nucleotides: TGTGCCAGCAGCTTAGAAGCGGGGGCCCTAAGATACAATGAGCAGTTCTTC. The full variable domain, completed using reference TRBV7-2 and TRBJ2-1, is GAGVSQSPSNKVTEKGKDVELRCDPISGHTALYWYRQSLGQGLEFLIYFQGNSAPDKSGLPSDRFSAERTGGSVSTLTIQRTQQEDSAVYLCASSLEAGALRYNEQFFGPGTRLTVL.

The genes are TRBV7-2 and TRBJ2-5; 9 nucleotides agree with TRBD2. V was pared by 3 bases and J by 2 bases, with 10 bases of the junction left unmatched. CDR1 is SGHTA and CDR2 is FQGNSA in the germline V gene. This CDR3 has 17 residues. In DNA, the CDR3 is TGTGCCAGCAGCTTCTACCAGGGAGCGGGGGGTCAAGAGACCCAGTACTTC. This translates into CASSFYQGAGGQETQYF.

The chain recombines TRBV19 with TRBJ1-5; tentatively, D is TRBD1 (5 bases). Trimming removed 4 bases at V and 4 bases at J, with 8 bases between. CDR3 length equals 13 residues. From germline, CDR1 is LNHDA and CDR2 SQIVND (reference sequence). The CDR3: CASSKTENQPQHF. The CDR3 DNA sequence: TGTGCCAGTAGTAAGACAGAAAATCAGCCCCAGCATTTT.

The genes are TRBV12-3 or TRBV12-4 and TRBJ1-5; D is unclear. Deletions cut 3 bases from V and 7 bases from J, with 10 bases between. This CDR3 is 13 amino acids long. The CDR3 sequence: CASSLSVGQPQHF. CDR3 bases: TGTGCCAGCAGTTTGAGCGTTGGGCAGCCCCAGCATTTT.

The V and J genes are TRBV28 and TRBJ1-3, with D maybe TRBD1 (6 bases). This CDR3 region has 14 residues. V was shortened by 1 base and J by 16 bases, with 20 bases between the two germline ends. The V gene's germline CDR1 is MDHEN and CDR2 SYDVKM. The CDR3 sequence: CASSLFPGSGGLYF. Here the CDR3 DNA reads TGTGCCAGCAGTTTATTCCCGGGGTCGGGGGGCCTGTATTTT.

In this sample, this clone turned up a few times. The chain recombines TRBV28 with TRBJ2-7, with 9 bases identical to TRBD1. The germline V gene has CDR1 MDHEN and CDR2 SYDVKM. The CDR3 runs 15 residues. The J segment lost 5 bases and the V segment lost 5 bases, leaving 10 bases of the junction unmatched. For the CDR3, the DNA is TGTGCCAGCAGTCCGCCGGGACAGGGAGGCCACGAGCAGTACTTC. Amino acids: CASSPPGQGGHEQYF.

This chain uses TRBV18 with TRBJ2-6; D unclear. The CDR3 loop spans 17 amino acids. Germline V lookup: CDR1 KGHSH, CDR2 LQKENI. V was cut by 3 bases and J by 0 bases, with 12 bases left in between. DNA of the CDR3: TGTGCCAGCTCACCGCTCCCACCGAGCTCTGGGGCCAACGTCCTGACTTTC. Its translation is CASSPLPPSSGANVLTF.

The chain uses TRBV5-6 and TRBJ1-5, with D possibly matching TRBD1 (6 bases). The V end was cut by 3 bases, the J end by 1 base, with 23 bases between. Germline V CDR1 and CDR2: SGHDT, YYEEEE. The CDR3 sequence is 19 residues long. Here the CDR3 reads CASSSPRDTSYSSNQPQHF. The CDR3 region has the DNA TGTGCCAGCAGCTCACCCCGGGACACCTCCTATTCGAGCAATCAGCCCCAGCATTTT. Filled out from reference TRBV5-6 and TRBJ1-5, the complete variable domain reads DAGVTQSPTHLIKTRGQQVTLRCSPKSGHDTVSWYQQALGQGPQFIFQYYEEEERQRGNFPDRFSGHQFPNYSSELNVNALLLGDSALYLCASSSPRDTSYSSNQPQHFGDGTRLSIL.

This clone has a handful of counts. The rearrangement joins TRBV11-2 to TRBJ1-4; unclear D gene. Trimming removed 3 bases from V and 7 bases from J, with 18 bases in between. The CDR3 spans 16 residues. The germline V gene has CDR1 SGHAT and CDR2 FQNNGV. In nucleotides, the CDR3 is TGTGCCAGCAGCTTGTTAGCCGGGGAGTCGGGTGAAAAACTGTTTTTT. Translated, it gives CASSLLAGESGEKLFF.